Listed here are 17 T cell receptor beta chains from one sample, sequenced in a study of shared clonotypes between healthy human individuals. The naive CD8 population came from CD45RO-negative cells selected for CCR7, without terminally differentiated effector memory CD45RA+ cells. The repertoire was sequenced with immunoSEQ multiplex PCR; TCRdb's copy has only in-frame clones and lacks some. The sample holds hundreds of thousands of clones, approximately 96% seen once. Sequencing was done on a sample of naive CD8+ T cells sorted from blood. These receptors originate from a woman aged 25-40 years in good health.

V is TRBV29-1 and J is TRBJ1-2; D call uncertain. V lost 6 bases to trimming and J lost 2 bases, with 10 bases between them. Looked up from germline, CDR1 is SQVTM and CDR2 is ANQGSEA. The CDR3 has 12 residues. The CDR3 DNA follows: TGCAGCGTCCATGCAAACAACTATGGCTACACCTTC. Protein: CSVHANNYGYTF.

The chain uses TRBV28 and TRBJ1-5; TRBD1 is a possible D gene (6 bases). The CDR3 contains 15 residues. Trimming left V 4 bases short and J 7 bases short, with 17 bases between. Germline CDR1 is MDHEN and CDR2 is SYDVKM. The CDR3 sequence is CASSSFWGPSQPQHF. Written as DNA, the CDR3 is TGTGCCAGCAGTTCATTCTGGGGGCCCTCCCAGCCCCAGCATTTT.

J is TRBJ2-1 and V is TRBV7-8; either TRBD1 or TRBD2 may supply D (5 bases each). CDR3 length: 17 amino acids. V was shortened by 0 bases and J by 7 bases, with 19 bases between the two germline ends. The germline V gene has CDR1 SGHVS and CDR2 FQNEAQ. The CDR3 DNA is TGTGCCAGCAGCTTAGCGGGACCCAAGACCCCTAGGAATGAGCAGTTCTTC. Translation: CASSLAGPKTPRNEQFF.

J is TRBJ1-5 and V is TRBV28; D is unresolved. CDR1 is MDHEN and CDR2 is SYDVKM in the germline V gene. The CDR3 has 16 amino acids. Trimming removed 6 bases from V and 0 bases from J, with 15 bases in between. In DNA form, the CDR3 reads TGTGCCAGCAGCCCCCCCCCAGGAGATAGCAATCAGCCCCAGCATTTT. Amino acid sequence: CASSPPPGDSNQPQHF.

The rearrangement uses TRBV11-2 and TRBJ2-1; TRBD2 matches 7 bases. This CDR3 has 14 amino acids. CDR1 and CDR2 (germline): SGHAT, FQNNGV. The ends lost 5 bases at V and 8 bases at J; junction bases unmatched: 9. The CDR3 protein is CASSRTRRFDEQFF. For the CDR3, the DNA is TGTGCCAGCAGCCGGACTAGAAGATTCGATGAGCAGTTCTTC. Together with reference TRBV11-2 and TRBJ2-1, the CDR3 gives the full variable domain: EAGVAQSPRYKIIEKRQSVAFWCNPISGHATLYWYQQILGQGPKLLIQFQNNGVVDDSQLPKDRFSAERLKGVDSTLKIQPAKLEDSAVYLCASSRTRRFDEQFFGPGTRLTVL.

The chain combines TRBV2 with TRBJ2-4, with D perhaps matching TRBD2 (5 bases). Germline CDR1 reads SNHLY; CDR2 reads FYNNEI. V was shortened by 3 bases and J by 0 bases, with 12 bases between the two germline ends. The CDR3 totals 16 residues. The CDR3 is CASSDPSGLAKNIQYF. The CDR3 DNA follows: TGTGCCAGCAGTGATCCGTCTGGACTAGCCAAAAACATTCAGTACTTC.

The chain links TRBV6-9 to TRBJ1-1, with D possibly TRBD1 on 6 matching bases. There are 13 residues in the CDR3. Germline lookup yields CDR1 MNHGY and CDR2 SVAAGI. V was trimmed by 7 bases and J by 1 base, leaving 10 bases between them. The CDR3 is CASMGGRNTEAFF. Here the CDR3 DNA reads TGTGCCAGCATGGGGGGCAGGAACACTGAAGCTTTCTTT.

The gene calls are TRBV5-5 and TRBJ1-5; possible D gene TRBD1, 6 bases. The CDR3 runs 14 residues. V dropped 0 bases and J dropped 6 bases, with 10 bases sitting between them. The germline CDR1 and CDR2 sequences are SGHKS and YYEKEE (reference sequence). CDR3 amino acids: CASSLDRAGQPQHF. CDR3 bases: TGTGCCAGCAGCTTGGACAGGGCCGGTCAGCCCCAGCATTTT.

On this clone itself: This sample includes further DNA sequences coding for the same CDR3. The chain couples TRBV30 to TRBJ1-1; D unclear. The CDR3 is 13 residues long. Trimming took 0 bases from V and 0 from J, leaving 5 bases between them. Germline V gene lookup returns CDR1 GTSNPN and CDR2 SVGIG (reference sequence). The CDR3 loop reads CAWSVGMNTEAFF. CDR3 nucleotide sequence: TGTGCCTGGAGTGTGGGGATGAACACTGAAGCTTTCTTT.

The V and J genes are TRBV5-1 and TRBJ2-7; 8 bases are a match to TRBD2. Per the germline V gene, CDR1 is SGHRS and CDR2 is YFSETQ. The ends lost 4 bases at V and 5 bases at J; junction bases unmatched: 8. This CDR3 is 14 amino acids long. The CDR3: CASSLLGGLDEQYF. For the CDR3, the DNA is TGCGCCAGCAGCCTGTTAGGGGGACTAGACGAGCAGTACTTC.

This chain uses TRBV28 with TRBJ2-7, with D possibly TRBD1 on 5 matching bases. Per germline, CDR1 MDHEN and CDR2 SYDVKM. V shed 3 bases and J shed 2 bases, with 11 bases lying between them. This CDR3 has 14 amino acids. The CDR3 is CASSFVRDPYEQYF. CDR3 coding DNA: TGTGCCAGCAGTTTCGTCAGGGATCCCTACGAGCAGTACTTC.

The chain uses TRBV6-6 and TRBJ2-1; no firm D call. Trimming pared 6 bases from V and 4 bases from J, leaving 10 bases between. Looked up from germline, CDR1 is MNHNY and CDR2 is SVGAGI (reference sequence). This CDR3 contains 13 residues. The CDR3 reads CASRPDTYNEQFF. The CDR3 DNA reads TGTGCCAGCAGACCAGACACATACAATGAGCAGTTCTTC.

This chain links TRBV7-9 with TRBJ2-7; TRBD1 might be the D (6 bases). V was clipped by 3 bases and J by 0 bases, with 15 bases between them. CDR3 length: 16 residues. Germline CDR1 reads SEHNR; CDR2 reads FQNEAQ (reference sequence). The CDR3 coding sequence is TGTGCCAGCAGCTTCAGTGTCCGGGACAACTCCTACGAGCAGTACTTC. Translated: CASSFSVRDNSYEQYF.

The chain couples TRBV15 to TRBJ2-1; TRBD2 might be the D (5 bases). The CDR3 totals 14 residues. Trimming left V 4 bases short and J 3 bases short, with 10 bases between. Germline CDR1 is LNHNV and CDR2 is YYDKDF (reference sequence). The CDR3 sequence: CATSILVNYNEQFF. CDR3 nucleotides: TGTGCCACCAGCATACTAGTGAACTACAATGAGCAGTTCTTC. Complete variable domain (other parts from reference TRBV15 and TRBJ2-1): DAMVIQNPRYQVTQFGKPVTLSCSQTLNHNVMYWYQQKSSQAPKLLFHYYDKDFNNEADTPDNFQSRRPNTSFCFLDIRSPGLGDTAMYLCATSILVNYNEQFFGPGTRLTVL.

Note on this clone: The sample has other DNA sequences that encode this CDR3 too. The V and J genes are TRBV5-4 and TRBJ2-7; 7 nucleotides match TRBD1. CDR1 is SGHNT and CDR2 is YYREEE in the germline V gene (reference sequence). J lost 2 bases, V lost 4 bases, and 3 bases had no gene match. The CDR3 loop spans 13 amino acids. CDR3 protein: CASSGDRAYEQYF. The CDR3 coding sequence is TGTGCCAGCAGCGGGGACAGAGCCTACGAGCAGTACTTC.

The chain uses TRBV29-1 and TRBJ2-5, with 7 bases lining up with TRBD1. The closer fit of TRBJ2-7 to the DNA end suggests the J call may be wrong. The CDR3 has 15 residues. Germline V gene data show CDR1 as SQVTM and CDR2 as ANQGSEA. The CDR3 coding sequence is TGCAGCGTTGAAGATTTTAACAGGGGATCGGGCGAGCAGTACTTC. This gives the protein CSVEDFNRGSGEQYF.

The V and J genes are TRBV29-1 and TRBJ2-5, with D tentatively TRBD1 or TRBD2 (5 bases each). Gene TRBJ2-7 matches the end of the DNA better, so the J call may be wrong. The CDR3 spans 13 residues. Germline loops: CDR1 SQVTM, CDR2 ANQGSEA. CDR3 DNA: TGCAGCGTTGAAGAGGGGGTCCCCTACGAGCAGTACTTC. Its translation: CSVEEGVPYEQYF.